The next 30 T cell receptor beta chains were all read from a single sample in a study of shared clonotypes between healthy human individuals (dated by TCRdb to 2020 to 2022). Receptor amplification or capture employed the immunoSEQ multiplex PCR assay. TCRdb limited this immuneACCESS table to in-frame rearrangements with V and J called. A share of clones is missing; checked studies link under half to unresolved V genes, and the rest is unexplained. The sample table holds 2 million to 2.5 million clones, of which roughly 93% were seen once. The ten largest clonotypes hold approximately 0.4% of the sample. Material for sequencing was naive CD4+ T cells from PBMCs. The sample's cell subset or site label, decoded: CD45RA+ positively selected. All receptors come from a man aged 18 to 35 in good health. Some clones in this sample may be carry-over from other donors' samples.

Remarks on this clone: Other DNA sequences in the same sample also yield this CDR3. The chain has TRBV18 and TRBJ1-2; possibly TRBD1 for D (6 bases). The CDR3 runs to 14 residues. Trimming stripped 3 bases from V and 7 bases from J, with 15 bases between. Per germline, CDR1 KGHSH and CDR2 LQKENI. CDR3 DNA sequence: TGTGCCAGCTCACCCGACAGGACTTTCTCTGGCTACACCTTC. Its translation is CASSPDRTFSGYTF.

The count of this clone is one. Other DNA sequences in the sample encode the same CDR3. CDR3 in amino acids: CASSLGLAGGPTDTQYF. CDR3 sequence (DNA): TGCGCCAGCAGCTTGGGGCTAGCGGGAGGGCCCACAGATACGCAGTATTTT. The V and J genes are TRBV5-1 and TRBJ2-3; 12 nucleotides line up with TRBD2. Per the germline V gene, CDR1 is SGHRS and CDR2 is YFSETQ. Trimming cost V 0 bases and J 2 bases; bases outside gene matches: 4. This CDR3 region has 17 residues.

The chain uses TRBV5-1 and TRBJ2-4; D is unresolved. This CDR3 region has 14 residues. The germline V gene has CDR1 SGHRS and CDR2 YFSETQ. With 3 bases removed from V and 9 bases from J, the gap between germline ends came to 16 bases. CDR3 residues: CASSSNTEIGIQYF. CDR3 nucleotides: TGCGCCAGCAGCTCCAACACAGAAATCGGCATTCAGTACTTC.

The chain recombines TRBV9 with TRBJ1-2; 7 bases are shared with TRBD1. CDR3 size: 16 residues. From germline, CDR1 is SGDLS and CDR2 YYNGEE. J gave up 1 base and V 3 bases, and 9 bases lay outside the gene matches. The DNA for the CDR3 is TGTGCCAGCAGCGCCAGGGGGGGACAGCTTAACTATGGCTACACCTTC. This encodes CASSARGGQLNYGYTF.

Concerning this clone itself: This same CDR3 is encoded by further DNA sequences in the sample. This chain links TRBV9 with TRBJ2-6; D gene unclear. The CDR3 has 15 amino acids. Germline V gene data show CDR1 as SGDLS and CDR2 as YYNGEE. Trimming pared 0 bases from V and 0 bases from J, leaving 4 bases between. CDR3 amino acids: CASSVDGSGANVLTF. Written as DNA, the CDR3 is TGTGCCAGCAGCGTAGACGGCTCTGGGGCCAACGTCCTGACTTTC.

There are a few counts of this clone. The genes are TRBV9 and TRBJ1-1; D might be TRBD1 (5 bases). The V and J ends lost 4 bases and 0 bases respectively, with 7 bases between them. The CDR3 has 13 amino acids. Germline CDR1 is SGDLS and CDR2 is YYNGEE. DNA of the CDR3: TGTGCCAGCAGCAGACAGATGAACACTGAAGCTTTCTTT. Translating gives CASSRQMNTEAFF.

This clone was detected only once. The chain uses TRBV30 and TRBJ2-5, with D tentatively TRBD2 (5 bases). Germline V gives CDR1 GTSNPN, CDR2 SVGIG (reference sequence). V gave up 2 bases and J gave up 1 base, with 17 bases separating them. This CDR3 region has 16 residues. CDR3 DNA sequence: TGTGCCTGGAGTAGAGGGCGAGGCCTACCCCAAGAGACCCAGTACTTC. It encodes CAWSRGRGLPQETQYF. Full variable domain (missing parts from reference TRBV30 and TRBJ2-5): SQTIHQWPATLVQPVGSPLSLECTVEGTSNPNLYWYRQAAGRGLQLLFYSVGIGQISSEVPQNLSASRPQDRQFILSSKKLLLSDSGFYLCAWSRGRGLPQETQYFGPGTRLLVL.

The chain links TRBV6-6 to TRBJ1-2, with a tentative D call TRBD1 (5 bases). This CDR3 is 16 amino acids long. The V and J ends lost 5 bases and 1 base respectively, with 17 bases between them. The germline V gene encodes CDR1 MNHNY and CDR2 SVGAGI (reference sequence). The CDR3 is CASSAVAGKNNYGYTF. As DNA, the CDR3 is TGTGCCAGCAGTGCCGTCGCAGGGAAGAATAACTATGGCTACACCTTC.

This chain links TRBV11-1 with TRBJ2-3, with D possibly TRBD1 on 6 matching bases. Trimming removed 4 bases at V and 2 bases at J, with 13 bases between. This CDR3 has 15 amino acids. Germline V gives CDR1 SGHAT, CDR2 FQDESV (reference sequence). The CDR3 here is CASSSRGTITDTQYF. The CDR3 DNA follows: TGTGCCAGCAGCTCAAGAGGGACAATCACAGATACGCAGTATTTT.

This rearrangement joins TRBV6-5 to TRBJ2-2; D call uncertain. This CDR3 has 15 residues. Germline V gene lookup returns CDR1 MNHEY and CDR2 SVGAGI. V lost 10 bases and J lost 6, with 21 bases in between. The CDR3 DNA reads TGTGCCACTCGAACGAGCGAGACGGCGGCCGGGGAGCTGTTTTTT. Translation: CATRTSETAAGELFF.

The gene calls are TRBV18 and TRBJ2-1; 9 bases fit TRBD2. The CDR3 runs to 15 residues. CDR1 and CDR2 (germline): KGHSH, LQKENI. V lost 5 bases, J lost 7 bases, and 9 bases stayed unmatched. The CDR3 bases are TGTGCCAGCTCATCCCCGACTAGCGGAAGGAATGAGCAGTTCTTC. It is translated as CASSSPTSGRNEQFF. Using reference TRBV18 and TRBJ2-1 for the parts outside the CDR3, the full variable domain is NAGVMQNPRHLVRRRGQEARLRCSPMKGHSHVYWYRQLPEEGLKFMVYLQKENIIDESGMPKERFSAEFPKEGPSILRIQQVVRGDSAAYFCASSSPTSGRNEQFFGPGTRLTVL.

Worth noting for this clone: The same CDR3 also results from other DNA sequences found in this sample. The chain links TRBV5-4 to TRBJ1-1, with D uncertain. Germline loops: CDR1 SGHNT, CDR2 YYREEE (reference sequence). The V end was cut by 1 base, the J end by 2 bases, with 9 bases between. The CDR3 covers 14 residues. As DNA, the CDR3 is TGTGCCAGCAGCTTGCGGGGATTAAACACTGAAGCTTTCTTT. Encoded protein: CASSLRGLNTEAFF. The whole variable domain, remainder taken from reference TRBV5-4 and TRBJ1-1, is ETGVTQSPTHLIKTRGQQVTLRCSSQSGHNTVSWYQQALGQGPQFIFQYYREEENGRGNFPPRFSGLQFPNYSSELNVNALELDDSALYLCASSLRGLNTEAFFGQGTRLTVV.

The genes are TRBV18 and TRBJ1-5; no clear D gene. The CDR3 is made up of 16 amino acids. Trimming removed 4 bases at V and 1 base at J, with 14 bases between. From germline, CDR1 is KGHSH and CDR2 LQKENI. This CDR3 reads CASSLLRMGSNQPQHF. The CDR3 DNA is TGTGCCAGCTCACTCCTACGGATGGGGAGCAATCAGCCCCAGCATTTT.

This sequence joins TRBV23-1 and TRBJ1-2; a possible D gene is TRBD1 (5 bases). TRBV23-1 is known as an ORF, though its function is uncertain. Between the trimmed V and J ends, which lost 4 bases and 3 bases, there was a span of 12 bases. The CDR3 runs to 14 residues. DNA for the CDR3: TGCGCCAGCAGTCCCGGGGCCCTGGACTATGGCTACACCTTC. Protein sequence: CASSPGALDYGYTF.

The CDR3 sequence: CASSDGAALSYEQYF. In DNA, the CDR3 is TGCGCCAGCAGCGATGGGGCCGCCCTCTCCTACGAGCAGTACTTC. The gene calls are TRBV5-1 and TRBJ2-7, with a possible D match to TRBD1 (5 bases). Germline V CDR1 and CDR2: SGHRS, YFSETQ. This CDR3 region has 15 residues. Trimming pared 4 bases from V and 0 bases from J, leaving 14 bases between.

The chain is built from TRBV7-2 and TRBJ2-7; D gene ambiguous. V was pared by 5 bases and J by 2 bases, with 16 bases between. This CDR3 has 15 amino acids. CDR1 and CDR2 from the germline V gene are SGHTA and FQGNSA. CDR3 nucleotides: TGTGCCAGCAGCCCAGGTTTGGGCAGGACCTACGAGCAGTACTTC. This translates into CASSPGLGRTYEQYF.

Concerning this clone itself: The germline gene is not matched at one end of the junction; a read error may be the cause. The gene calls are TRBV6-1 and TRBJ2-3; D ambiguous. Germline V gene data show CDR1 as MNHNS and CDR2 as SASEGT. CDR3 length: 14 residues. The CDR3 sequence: CASSVGSSTDTQYF. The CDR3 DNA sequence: TGTGCGAGCAGTGTCGGCTCTAGCACAGATACGCAGTATTTT.

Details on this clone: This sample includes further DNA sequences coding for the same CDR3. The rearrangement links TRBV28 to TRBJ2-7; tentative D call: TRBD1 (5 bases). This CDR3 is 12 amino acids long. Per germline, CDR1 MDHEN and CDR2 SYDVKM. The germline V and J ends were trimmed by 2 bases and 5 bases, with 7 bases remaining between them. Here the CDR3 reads CASSLVGDEQYF. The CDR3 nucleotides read TGTGCCAGCAGTTTAGTAGGGGACGAGCAGTACTTC. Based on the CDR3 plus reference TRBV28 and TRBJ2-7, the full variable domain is DVKVTQSSRYLVKRTGEKVFLECVQDMDHENMFWYRQDPGLGLRLIYFSYDVKMKEKGDIPEGYSVSREKKERFSLILESASTNQTSMYLCASSLVGDEQYFGPGTRLTVT.

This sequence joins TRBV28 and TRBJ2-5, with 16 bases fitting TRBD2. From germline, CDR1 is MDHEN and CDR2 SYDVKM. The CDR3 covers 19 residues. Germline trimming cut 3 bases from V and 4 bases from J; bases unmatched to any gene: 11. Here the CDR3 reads CASSFSGTSGRAIRETQYF. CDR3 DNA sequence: TGTGCCAGCAGTTTCTCGGGGACTAGCGGGAGGGCCATTCGAGAGACCCAGTACTTC.

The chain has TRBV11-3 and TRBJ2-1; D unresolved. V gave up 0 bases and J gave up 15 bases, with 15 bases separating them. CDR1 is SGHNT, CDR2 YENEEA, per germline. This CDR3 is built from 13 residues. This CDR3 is CASSLDSDSKLFF. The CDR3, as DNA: TGTGCCAGCAGCTTAGATAGTGACTCCAAATTGTTCTTC.

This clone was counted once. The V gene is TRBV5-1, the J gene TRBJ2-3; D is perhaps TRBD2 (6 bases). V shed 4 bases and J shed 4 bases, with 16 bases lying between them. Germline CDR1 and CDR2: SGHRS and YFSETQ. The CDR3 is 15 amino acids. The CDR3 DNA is TGCGCCAGCAGCGCGAGACCCGGGGGATCAGATACGCAGTATTTT. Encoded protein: CASSARPGGSDTQYF.

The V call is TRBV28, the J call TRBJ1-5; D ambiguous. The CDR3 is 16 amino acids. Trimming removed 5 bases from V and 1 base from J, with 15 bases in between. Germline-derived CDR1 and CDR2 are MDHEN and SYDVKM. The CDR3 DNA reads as TGTGCCAGCAGTCTACGGGCGACGGAGAGCAATCAGCCCCAGCATTTT. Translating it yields CASSLRATESNQPQHF.

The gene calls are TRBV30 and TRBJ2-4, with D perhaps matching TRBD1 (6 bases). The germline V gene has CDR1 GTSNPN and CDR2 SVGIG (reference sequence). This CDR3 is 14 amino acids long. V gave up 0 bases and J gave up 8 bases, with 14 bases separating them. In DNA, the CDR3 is TGTGCCTGGAGTGTACAGGGTTCGTGGGACATTCAGTACTTC. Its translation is CAWSVQGSWDIQYF.

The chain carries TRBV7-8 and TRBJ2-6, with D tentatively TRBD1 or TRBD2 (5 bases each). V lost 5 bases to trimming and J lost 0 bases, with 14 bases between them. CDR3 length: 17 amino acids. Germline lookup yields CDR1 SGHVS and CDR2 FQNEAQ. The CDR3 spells CASSARDAGSGANVLTF. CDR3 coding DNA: TGTGCCAGCAGCGCCCGGGACGCCGGCTCTGGGGCCAACGTCCTGACTTTC.

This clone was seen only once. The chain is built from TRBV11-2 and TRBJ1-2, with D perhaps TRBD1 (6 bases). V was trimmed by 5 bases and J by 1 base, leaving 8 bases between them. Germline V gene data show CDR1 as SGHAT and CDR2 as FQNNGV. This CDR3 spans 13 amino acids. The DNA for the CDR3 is TGTGCCAGCAGCCCAGGGGATAACTATGGCTACACCTTC. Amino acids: CASSPGDNYGYTF.

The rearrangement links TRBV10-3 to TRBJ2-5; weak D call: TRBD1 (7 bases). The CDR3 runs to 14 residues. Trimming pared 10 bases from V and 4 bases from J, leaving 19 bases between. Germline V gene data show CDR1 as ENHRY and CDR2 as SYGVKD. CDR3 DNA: TGTGCCACGCGAAGACAGGGACTGGGAGAGACCCAGTACTTC. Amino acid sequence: CATRRQGLGETQYF.

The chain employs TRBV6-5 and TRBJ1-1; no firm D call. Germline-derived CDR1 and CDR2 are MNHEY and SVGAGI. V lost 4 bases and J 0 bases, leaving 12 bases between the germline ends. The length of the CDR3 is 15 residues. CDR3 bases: TGTGCCAGCAGTTGGACCGGACGGATGAACACTGAAGCTTTCTTT. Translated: CASSWTGRMNTEAFF.

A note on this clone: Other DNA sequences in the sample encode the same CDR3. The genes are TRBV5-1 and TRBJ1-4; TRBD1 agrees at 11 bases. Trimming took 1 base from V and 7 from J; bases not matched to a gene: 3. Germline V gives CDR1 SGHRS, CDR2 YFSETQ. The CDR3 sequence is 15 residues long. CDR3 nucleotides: TGCGCCAGCAGCTTGTCCGGGACAGGGGGTGAAAAACTGTTTTTT. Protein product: CASSLSGTGGEKLFF.

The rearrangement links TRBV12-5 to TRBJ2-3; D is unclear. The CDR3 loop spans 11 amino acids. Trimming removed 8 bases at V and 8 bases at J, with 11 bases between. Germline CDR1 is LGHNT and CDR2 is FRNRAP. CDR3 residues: CASLGGGTQYF. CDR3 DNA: TGTGCTAGTCTGGGTGGCGGTACGCAGTATTTT.

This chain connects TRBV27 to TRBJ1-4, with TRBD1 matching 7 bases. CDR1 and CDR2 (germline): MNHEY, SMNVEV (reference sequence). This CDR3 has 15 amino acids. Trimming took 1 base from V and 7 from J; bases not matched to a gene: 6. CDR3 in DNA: TGTGCCAGCAGTTTATTACCAGGGGGAGGTGAAAAACTGTTTTTT. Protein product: CASSLLPGGGEKLFF. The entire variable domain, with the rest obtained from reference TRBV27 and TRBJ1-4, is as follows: EAQVTQNPRYLITVTGKKLTVTCSQNMNHEYMSWYRQDPGLGLRQIYYSMNVEVTDKGDVPEGYKVSRKEKRNFPLILESPSPNQTSLYFCASSLLPGGGEKLFFGSGTQLSVL.